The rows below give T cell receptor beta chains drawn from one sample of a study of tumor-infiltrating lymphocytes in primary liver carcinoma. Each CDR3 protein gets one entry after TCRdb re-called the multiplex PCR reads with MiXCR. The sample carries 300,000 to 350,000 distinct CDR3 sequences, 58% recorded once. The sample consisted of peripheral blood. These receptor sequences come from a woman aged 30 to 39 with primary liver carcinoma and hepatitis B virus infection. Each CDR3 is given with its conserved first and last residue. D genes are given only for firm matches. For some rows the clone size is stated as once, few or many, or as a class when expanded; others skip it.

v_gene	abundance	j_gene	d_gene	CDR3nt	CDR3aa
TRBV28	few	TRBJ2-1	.	TGTGCCAGCAGTTTAGGAGGAGGGGTACAGAATGAGCAGTTCTTC	CASSLGGGVQNEQFF
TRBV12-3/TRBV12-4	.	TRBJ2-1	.	TGTGCCAGCAGGGTACAGGCCTACAATGAGCAGTTCTTC	CASRVQAYNEQFF
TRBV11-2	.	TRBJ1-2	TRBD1	TGTGCCAGCAGCCATAGGACAGGCTATGGCTACATCTTC	CASSHRTGYGYIF
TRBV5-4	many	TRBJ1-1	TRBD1	TGTGCCAGCAGCTGGGACAGTTCGGAAGCTTTCTTT	CASSWDSSEAFF
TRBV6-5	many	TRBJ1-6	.	TGTGCCAGCAGTTACGGGCAGGGTCGGGGTTCACCCCTCCACTTT	CASSYGQGRGSPLHF
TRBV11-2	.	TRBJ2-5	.	TGTGCCAGCAGCTTGGGACAAGCGGTAGAGACCCTGTACTTC	CASSLGQAVETLYF
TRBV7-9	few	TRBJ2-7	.	TGTGCCAGCAGCTTAGTTTCCGTTTCCGAGCAGTACTTC	CASSLVSVSEQYF
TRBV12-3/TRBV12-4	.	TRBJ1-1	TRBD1	TGTGCCAGCACCGACAGGGGGATAAACACTGAAGCTTTCTTT	CASTDRGINTEAFF
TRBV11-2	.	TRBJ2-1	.	TGTGCCAGCAGCTTGGGCGGGTGGGTTACCGATGAACAGTTCTTC	CASSLGGWVTDEQFF
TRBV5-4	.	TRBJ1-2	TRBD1	TGTGCCAGCAGCCGGGACAGCAACTATGGCTACACCTTC	CASSRDSNYGYTF
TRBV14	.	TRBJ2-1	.	TGTGCCAGCAGCCAAGGACTAACGGTAAATGAGCAGTTCTTC	CASSQGLTVNEQFF
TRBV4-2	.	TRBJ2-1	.	TGTGCCAGCAGCCTCACCTGGGGAGGGGGTTACAATGAGCAGTTATTC	CASSLTWGGGYNEQLF
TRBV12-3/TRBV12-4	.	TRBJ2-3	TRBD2	TGTGCCAGCACCCTTTTAGCGGGAGGGGATACGCAGTATTTT	CASTLLAGGDTQYF
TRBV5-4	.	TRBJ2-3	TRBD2	TGTGCCGGCAGCTCCGCTAGCGGGAGGGCATCAGATACGCAGTATTTT	CAGSSASGRASDTQYF
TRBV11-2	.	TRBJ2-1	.	TGTGCCAGCAGCCTTGGGAACAGTGGCTACAATGAGCAGTTCTTC	CASSLGNSGYNEQFF
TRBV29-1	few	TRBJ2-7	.	TGCAGCTTTGAAGATCGGAAGACCTACGAGCAGTACTTC	CSFEDRKTYEQYF
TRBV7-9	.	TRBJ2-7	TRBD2	TGTGCCAGCAGCCCGAGACTAGCGGAGGGTATCTACGAGCAGTACTTC	CASSPRLAEGIYEQYF
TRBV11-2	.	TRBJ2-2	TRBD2	TGTGTCAGCAGGTTTAGCGGGAGGGCCTTCCCGTTTTTT	CVSRFSGRAFPFF
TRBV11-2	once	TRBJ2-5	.	TGTGCCAGCAACTTAGGGGCGACAGAATGGACCCAGTACTTC	CASNLGATEWTQYF
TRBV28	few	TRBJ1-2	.	TGTGCCAGCAGGCCTCTAGTTCCGGCTAACTATGGCTACACCTTC	CASRPLVPANYGYTF
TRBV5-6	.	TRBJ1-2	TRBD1	TGTGCCAGCAGCTTAAACAGCTTGGAACAGGGGGAAGACTATGGCTACACCTTC	CASSLNSLEQGEDYGYTF
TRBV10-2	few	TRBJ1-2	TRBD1	TGCGCCAGCAGTGGGACAGGGGACTATGGCTACACCTTC	CASSGTGDYGYTF
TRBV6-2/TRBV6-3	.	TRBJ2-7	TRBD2	TGTGCCAGCAGTAAACGAGAGACTAGCGGGAGATTCCACGAGCAGTACTTC	CASSKRETSGRFHEQYF
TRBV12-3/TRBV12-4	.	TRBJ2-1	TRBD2	TGTGTCAGCAGCCTGTCTGGGACTAGCGGACTCGAGCAGTTCTTC	CVSSLSGTSGLEQFF
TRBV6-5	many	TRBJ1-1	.	TGTGCCAGCAGTCTAGGGGGTTTTAACACTGAAGCTTTCTTT	CASSLGGFNTEAFF
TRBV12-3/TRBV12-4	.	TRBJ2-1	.	TGTGCCAGCAACCCGGAACTCAACAATGAGCAGTTCTTC	CASNPELNNEQFF
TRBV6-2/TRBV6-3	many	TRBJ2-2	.	TGTGCCACCGTTAGGAGGGGAGGCCTCAACACCGGGGAGCTGTTTTTT	CATVRRGGLNTGELFF
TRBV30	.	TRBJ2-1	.	TGTGTCTGGGGCCCCTACTCCGTATACAATGAGCAGTTCTTC	CVWGPYSVYNEQFF
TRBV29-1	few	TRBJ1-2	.	TGCAGCGTTGCTGGACCTAACTATGGCTACACCTTC	CSVAGPNYGYTF